The 23 T cell receptor beta chains below come from one sample, sequenced in a study of T cells in Graves' hyperthyroidism and ophthalmopathy. Template material for amplifying TCR beta CDR3 regions consisted of RNA transcripts. First-round RT-PCR of the TCR CDR3 relied on the HTBI primer set. TCRdb reanalysed the multiplex PCR reads using MiXCR and keeps one entry per CDR3 protein. The sample shows about 610,000 distinct CDR3 sequences, about 16% of them seen only once. Sequenced: blood. These receptors were taken from a woman between 40 and 55 years old with Graves' ophthalmopathy.

This clonotype has a count of ten or more. The chain uses TRBV29-1 and TRBJ2-1, with 15 positions matching TRBD2. Unmatched junction bases numbered 10, after V lost 8 bases and J lost 8 bases. Germline CDR1 is SQVTM and CDR2 is ANQGSEA. The CDR3 runs 15 residues. CDR3 nucleotide sequence: TGCAGCTCCTGGACTAGCGGGAGGGCCGGAGATGAGCAGTTCTTC. This gives the protein CSSWTSGRAGDEQFF.

The table lists this clonotype with many counts. V is TRBV2 and J is TRBJ1-1; TRBD1 matches at 9 bases. The trim removed 5 bases at V and 6 bases at J, leaving 13 bases unmatched. CDR3 length: 16 amino acids. CDR1 and CDR2 (germline): SNHLY, FYNNEI. In DNA, the CDR3 is TGTGCCAGCAGTTTGGACAGGGGCATTGTTCTTGCTGAAGCTTTCTTT. Amino acids: CASSLDRGIVLAEAFF.

This clonotype was found many times. J is TRBJ1-1 and V is TRBV6-2 or TRBV6-3; D gene ambiguous. Germline assignment: CDR1 MNHEY and CDR2 SVGEGT. The CDR3 covers 12 residues. V was trimmed by 6 bases and J by 7 bases, leaving 12 bases between them. The CDR3 loop is CASSFGLHEAFF. DNA for the CDR3: TGTGCCAGCAGCTTTGGACTGCATGAAGCTTTCTTT.

This sequence joins TRBV5-1 and TRBJ2-1; tentatively, D is TRBD2 (6 bases). Germline values: CDR1 SGHRS, CDR2 YFSETQ. Trimming took off 3 bases at V and 0 bases at J, with 16 bases between the two ends. This CDR3 is 17 amino acids long. The CDR3 DNA is TGCGCCAGCAGCTACGGACTGGCGGGAAGCTCCTACAATGAGCAGTTCTTC. It is translated as CASSYGLAGSSYNEQFF.

This clonotype occurred many times. This chain joins TRBV2 and TRBJ2-1, with 10 bases fitting TRBD2. This CDR3 contains 15 residues. J lost 9 bases, V lost 2 bases, and 7 bases had no gene match. The germline V gene has CDR1 SNHLY and CDR2 FYNNEI. The DNA for the CDR3 is TGTGCCAGCAGTGAAAGTCTAGCGGGAGTAACTGAGCAGTTCTTC. Translated: CASSESLAGVTEQFF.

J is TRBJ2-6 and V is TRBV18; D gene unclear. The CDR3 extends over 14 amino acids. V was trimmed by 0 bases and J by 2 bases, leaving 2 bases between them. Germline loops: CDR1 KGHSH, CDR2 LQKENI. CDR3 sequence: CASSPPTGANVLTF. CDR3 coding DNA: TGTGCCAGCTCACCACCGACTGGGGCCAACGTCCTGACTTTC.

This chain links TRBV9 with TRBJ2-1; 12 bases match TRBD2. Germline CDR1 SGDLS, CDR2 YYNGEE. V lost 2 bases, J lost 5 bases, and 5 bases stayed unmatched. This CDR3 comprises 16 residues. CDR3 amino acids: CASSVGLAGGNNEQFF. The CDR3 bases are TGTGCCAGCAGCGTCGGTCTAGCGGGAGGGAACAATGAGCAGTTCTTC. Full variable domain (outside the CDR3, taken from reference TRBV9 and TRBJ2-1): DSGVTQTPKHLITATGQRVTLRCSPRSGDLSVYWYQQSLDQGLQFLIQYYNGEERAKGNILERFSAQQFPDLHSELNLSSLELGDSALYFCASSVGLAGGNNEQFFGPGTRLTVL.

This clonotype was seen repeatedly, ten times or more. This chain connects TRBV20-1 to TRBJ2-3, with 8 bases identical to TRBD2. Germline CDR1 and CDR2: DFQATT and SNEGSKA (reference sequence). V lost 4 bases, J lost 6 bases, and 12 bases stayed unmatched. This CDR3 has 15 amino acids. This CDR3 is CSANPSAGVSDTQYF. In nucleotides, the CDR3 is TGCAGTGCTAATCCCTCAGCGGGAGTATCCGATACGCAGTATTTT.

This clonotype showed up just a few times. In DNA, the CDR3 is TGTGCTGGGTTTCCGGGTCCTAGCTCTGGGGCCAACGTCCTGACTTTC. It is translated as CAGFPGPSSGANVLTF. V gene TRBV30 combines with J gene TRBJ2-6; D is ambiguous. This CDR3 is built from 16 residues. Germline-derived CDR1 and CDR2 are GTSNPN and SVGIG (reference sequence). Supplemented by reference TRBV30 and TRBJ2-6, the full variable domain reads SQTIHQWPATLVQPVGSPLSLECTVEGTSNPNLYWYRQAAGRGLQLLFYSVGIGQISSEVPQNLSASRPQDRQFILSSKKLLLSDSGFYLCAGFPGPSSGANVLTFGAGSRLTVL.

The chain combines TRBV19 with TRBJ2-3, with 8 positions matching TRBD1. V was clipped by 7 bases and J by 8 bases; unmatched bases: 8. The CDR3 totals 13 residues. Looked up from germline, CDR1 is LNHDA and CDR2 is SQIVND (reference sequence). The CDR3 region is CASIETGGGTQYF. The CDR3 nucleotides read TGTGCCAGTATCGAAACAGGGGGTGGTACGCAGTATTTT.

This clonotype has a handful of counts. The CDR3 loop reads CASSLILAGAEQYF. CDR3 bases: TGTGCCAGCAGCTTAATTCTAGCGGGAGCTGAGCAGTACTTC. The rearrangement joins TRBV7-9 to TRBJ2-7; 10 bases line up with TRBD2. The germline V gene has CDR1 SEHNR and CDR2 FQNEAQ (reference sequence). The J segment lost 7 bases and the V segment lost 2 bases, leaving 5 bases of the junction unmatched. The CDR3 totals 14 residues.

This clonotype appeared many times. The CDR3 spells CASSDWGTGSTGELFF. The CDR3 DNA follows: TGTGCCAGCAGTGACTGGGGGACGGGAAGCACCGGGGAGCTGTTTTTT. The genes are TRBV2 and TRBJ2-2, with D possibly being TRBD1 or TRBD2 (5 bases each). The CDR3 has 16 amino acids. Germline CDR1 is SNHLY and CDR2 is FYNNEI. V lost 3 bases to trimming and J lost 4 bases, with 15 bases between them.

This clonotype was found a few times. This rearrangement joins TRBV15 to TRBJ2-2; weak D call: TRBD1 (5 bases). CDR3 length: 15 residues. Germline CDR1 LNHNV, CDR2 YYDKDF (reference sequence). The V and J ends lost 3 bases and 5 bases respectively, with 13 bases between them. Here the CDR3 reads CATSRMDQGTGELFF. For the CDR3, the DNA is TGTGCCACCAGCAGGATGGACCAGGGAACCGGGGAGCTGTTTTTT.

This clonotype was counted many times. CDR3 protein: CAWSVLGGTEAFF. DNA of the CDR3: TGTGCCTGGAGTGTACTGGGGGGGACTGAAGCTTTCTTT. V usage is TRBV30 and J usage is TRBJ1-1, with a tentative D call TRBD1 (5 bases). Germline CDR1 and CDR2: GTSNPN and SVGIG (reference sequence). CDR3 size: 13 residues. V was clipped by 0 bases and J by 5 bases, with 10 bases between them.

This clonotype was found many times. The J gene is TRBJ2-3, the V gene TRBV5-1; 10 positions match TRBD1. The V gene end was trimmed by 3 bases and the J gene end by 4 bases; junction bases not matched to a gene: 8. The CDR3 contains 16 residues. CDR1 is SGHRS and CDR2 is YFSETQ in the germline V gene. CDR3 sequence reads: CASSSTGGGNADTQYF. CDR3 DNA: TGCGCCAGCAGCTCGACAGGGGGCGGTAACGCAGATACGCAGTATTTT. Full variable domain (missing parts from reference TRBV5-1 and TRBJ2-3): KAGVTQTPRYLIKTRGQQVTLSCSPISGHRSVSWYQQTPGQGLQFLFEYFSETQRNKGNFPGRFSGRQFSNSRSEMNVSTLELGDSALYLCASSSTGGGNADTQYFGPGTRLTVL.

The V and J genes are TRBV5-1 and TRBJ2-1; D might be TRBD2 (5 bases). The V and J ends lost 1 base and 6 bases respectively, with 8 bases between them. This CDR3 comprises 13 residues. CDR1 SGHRS and CDR2 YFSETQ come from the germline V gene. CDR3 protein: CASSLIAFNEQFF. The CDR3 DNA follows: TGCGCCAGCAGCTTGATAGCGTTCAATGAGCAGTTCTTC.

The gene calls are TRBV7-9 and TRBJ2-6; D uncertain. Germline V lookup: CDR1 SEHNR, CDR2 FQNEAQ (reference sequence). V gave up 2 bases and J gave up 0 bases, with 5 bases separating them. The CDR3 length is 15 residues. The CDR3 DNA sequence: TGTGCCAGCAGCTTACAACCCTCTGGGGCCAACGTCCTGACTTTC. The encoded protein is CASSLQPSGANVLTF. Variable domain in full (rest from reference TRBV7-9 and TRBJ2-6): DTGVSQNPRHKITKRGQNVTFRCDPISEHNRLYWYRQTLGQGPEFLTYFQNEAQLEKSRLLSDRFSAERPKGSFSTLEIQRTEQGDSAMYLCASSLQPSGANVLTFGAGSRLTVL.

A note on this clonotype: A much larger clonotype is one base distant, so this may be a read error. This chain joins TRBV5-1 and TRBJ2-3; TRBD2 matches 11 bases. The CDR3 spans 18 residues. Germline V gives CDR1 SGHRS, CDR2 YFSETQ. V trimming: 0 bases; J trimming: 3 bases; junction bases outside the gene matches: 9. The CDR3 region is CASSLGPATSGRTDTQYF. In DNA form, the CDR3 reads TGCGCCAGCAGCTTGGGCCCCGCCACTAGCGGGAGAACAGATACGCAGTATTTT.

The rearrangement uses TRBV30 and TRBJ1-1, with D maybe TRBD1 (6 bases). The CDR3 has 13 residues. Germline loops: CDR1 GTSNPN, CDR2 SVGIG (reference sequence). Trimming cost V 1 base and J 4 bases, with 10 bases left between them. DNA of the CDR3: TGTGCCTGGAGTGCCATAGGGGGCACTGAAGCTTTCTTT. Residues: CAWSAIGGTEAFF.

The J gene is TRBJ2-3, the V gene TRBV6-6; D might be TRBD2 (6 bases). CDR1 and CDR2 from the germline V gene are MNHNY and SVGAGI (reference sequence). Trimming pared 2 bases from V and 3 bases from J, leaving 15 bases between. There are 16 residues in the CDR3. The CDR3 reads CASSYGLGGETDTQYF. The CDR3 DNA follows: TGTGCCAGCAGTTACGGGTTGGGGGGTGAAACAGATACGCAGTATTTT.

The sample holds many counts of this clonotype. This rearrangement joins TRBV11-2 to TRBJ2-7; D ambiguous. Trimming took 4 bases from V and 5 from J, leaving 3 bases between them. CDR1 and CDR2 from the germline V gene are SGHAT and FQNNGV. This CDR3 is 10 amino acids long. CDR3 nucleotides: TGTGCCAGCAGCTCGGACGAGCAGTACTTC. Protein product: CASSSDEQYF.

The chain carries TRBV5-4 and TRBJ2-1; 8 bases map to TRBD2. The CDR3 covers 14 residues. V was clipped by 2 bases and J by 7 bases; unmatched bases: 5. Germline lookup yields CDR1 SGHNT and CDR2 YYREEE (reference sequence). This chain's CDR3 is CASSFPTSENEQFF. CDR3 nucleotide sequence: TGTGCCAGCAGCTTCCCGACTAGCGAAAATGAGCAGTTCTTC.

This clonotype was recorded a few times. The rearrangement joins TRBV3-1 to TRBJ1-5; D not certain. Per germline, CDR1 LGHDT and CDR2 YNNKEL (reference sequence). The length of the CDR3 is 14 residues. Trimming removed 6 bases at V and 3 bases at J, with 12 bases between. This CDR3 reads CASSFGPYNQPQHF. Here the CDR3 DNA reads TGTGCCAGCAGTTTCGGACCTTACAATCAGCCCCAGCATTTT.